One sample yielded the 32 T cell receptor beta chains listed below, sequenced in a study of blood T cell repertoires in COVID-19. Clones were sequenced by immunoSEQ multiplex PCR, and TCRdb holds only the in-frame ones, with some missing. The sample holds under 450,000 clones, approximately 88% seen once. The sample was peripheral blood. The receptor set was obtained from a woman between 45 and 60 years old with COVID-19, enrolled during active disease.

The J gene is TRBJ1-2, the V gene TRBV10-1; perhaps TRBD1 as D (5 bases). Germline V gene sequence: CDR1 WNHNN, CDR2 SYGVQD (reference sequence). The CDR3 consists of 14 residues. The V and J ends lost 0 bases and 4 bases respectively, with 9 bases between them. The CDR3 nucleotides read TGCGCCAGCAGTGAGTCGGGGCAGGGCTATGGCTACACCTTC. It codes for CASSESGQGYGYTF.

The chain couples TRBV7-8 to TRBJ1-3, with D perhaps matching TRBD1 (5 bases). Germline values: CDR1 SGHVS, CDR2 FQNEAQ. Trimming shortened V by 6 bases and J by 3 bases, and 15 bases separated the two germline ends. The CDR3 length is 15 residues. CDR3 nucleotides: TGTGCCAGCAGTCGAATGGGGGGGTATGGAAACACCATATATTTT. It is translated as CASSRMGGYGNTIYF.

The CDR3, as DNA: TGTGCCTGGAGTTTCGGGGCAGGGGGCGACTATGGCTACACCTTC. The encoded protein is CAWSFGAGGDYGYTF. The chain uses TRBV30 and TRBJ1-2; the match to TRBD1 covers 8 bases. The V segment lost 2 bases and the J segment 3 bases; nucleotides outside the gene matches: 8. The CDR3 is made up of 15 amino acids. CDR1 and CDR2 (germline): GTSNPN, SVGIG (reference sequence).

CDR3: CASSQWDSRSYEQYF. CDR3 DNA: TGCGCCAGCAGCCAGTGGGACAGTAGGTCCTACGAGCAGTACTTC. The chain uses TRBV4-1 and TRBJ2-7, with 7 positions matching TRBD1. Trimming cost V 3 bases and J 1 base; bases outside gene matches: 6. CDR1 is MGHRA and CDR2 is YSYEKL in the germline V gene. This CDR3 spans 15 amino acids.

The chain recombines TRBV19 with TRBJ1-4, with a weak D call TRBD1 (6 bases). CDR1 is LNHDA and CDR2 is SQIVND in the germline V gene (reference sequence). V was trimmed by 2 bases and J by 4 bases, leaving 11 bases between them. This CDR3 region has 15 residues. This CDR3 is CASSIQGLFNEKLFF. CDR3 nucleotide sequence: TGTGCCAGTAGTATACAGGGGCTATTTAATGAAAAACTGTTTTTT. The variable domain in full, with the rest retrieved from reference TRBV19 and TRBJ1-4, is DGGITQSPKYLFRKEGQNVTLSCEQNLNHDAMYWYRQDPGQGLRLIYYSQIVNDFQKGDIAEGYSVSREKKESFPLTVTSAQKNPTAFYLCASSIQGLFNEKLFFGSGTQLSVL.

The chain uses TRBV12-3 or TRBV12-4 and TRBJ1-6; D is ambiguous. The V gene lost 9 bases and the J gene lost 8 bases, with 14 bases spanning the gap. The CDR3 is made up of 13 amino acids. CDR3 nucleotide sequence: TGTGCCAGTCGGAGGGAGGTGGATTCACCCCTCCACTTT. It translates to CASRREVDSPLHF.

The chain has TRBV5-1 and TRBJ1-2, with D unclear. Trimming cost V 4 bases and J 1 base, with 8 bases left between them. Per the germline V gene, CDR1 is SGHRS and CDR2 is YFSETQ. The CDR3 has 13 amino acids. The CDR3 nucleotides are TGCGCCAGCAGCCCGGGGATTAACTATGGCTACACCTTC. It specifies CASSPGINYGYTF.

This clone was observed once. The chain combines TRBV5-4 with TRBJ1-1, with TRBD1 matching 7 bases. Germline trimming cut 1 base from V and 2 bases from J; bases unmatched to any gene: 8. In germline, CDR1 is SGHNT, CDR2 YYREEE (reference sequence). This CDR3 has 16 residues. The CDR3 nucleotides read TGTGCCAGCAGCTTGACAGGGGCTAACGCCAACACTGAAGCTTTCTTT. Translating it yields CASSLTGANANTEAFF.

The chain joins TRBV20-1 to TRBJ2-1; 10 bases fit TRBD2. Germline V lookup: CDR1 DFQATT, CDR2 SNEGSKA (reference sequence). CDR3 length: 17 residues. Trimming cost V 3 bases and J 4 bases; bases outside gene matches: 12. The CDR3 coding sequence is TGCAGTGCTAGTTGGATAGCGGGGGGCCACGCGTACAATGAGCAGTTCTTC. Translated: CSASWIAGGHAYNEQFF.

V and J are TRBV4-1 and TRBJ1-2; D not resolved. This CDR3 is 14 amino acids long. From germline, CDR1 is MGHRA and CDR2 YSYEKL. The V gene lost 1 base and the J gene lost 7 bases, with 13 bases spanning the gap. For the CDR3, the DNA is TGCGCCAGCAGCCAAGGAGCCCCCGTCCGTGGCTACACCTTC. It specifies CASSQGAPVRGYTF.

The chain links TRBV15 to TRBJ2-7; possibly TRBD2 for D (5 bases). The germline V gene encodes CDR1 LNHNV and CDR2 YYDKDF (reference sequence). The CDR3 runs 16 residues. Trimming cost V 0 bases and J 0 bases, with 12 bases left between them. The CDR3 coding sequence is TGTGCCACCAGCAGAGATCCGGGGATTGGCTCCTACGAGCAGTACTTC. Translating it yields CATSRDPGIGSYEQYF.

This clone was detected a few times. The chain links TRBV7-9 to TRBJ1-1; 8 nucleotides align to TRBD1. This CDR3 is built from 15 residues. Germline V gene lookup returns CDR1 SEHNR and CDR2 FQNEAQ (reference sequence). The J segment lost 0 bases and the V segment lost 3 bases, leaving 3 bases of the junction unmatched. In nucleotides, the CDR3 is TGTGCCAGCAGCTTCCCGGGACAGGTGAACACTGAAGCTTTCTTT. Protein sequence: CASSFPGQVNTEAFF. The full variable domain, rest sourced from reference TRBV7-9 and TRBJ1-1, is DTGVSQNPRHKITKRGQNVTFRCDPISEHNRLYWYRQTLGQGPEFLTYFQNEAQLEKSRLLSDRFSAERPKGSFSTLEIQRTEQGDSAMYLCASSFPGQVNTEAFFGQGTRLTVV.

This clone was counted only a few times. V is TRBV5-4 and J is TRBJ2-2; unclear D gene. There are 14 residues in the CDR3. V was trimmed by 0 bases and J by 6 bases, leaving 9 bases between them. Germline CDR1 SGHNT, CDR2 YYREEE (reference sequence). CDR3 amino acids: CASSLADGPGELFF. In nucleotides, the CDR3 is TGTGCCAGCAGCTTGGCCGATGGCCCCGGGGAGCTGTTTTTT.

CDR3 nucleotide sequence: TGTGCCACCGAGACAGGGAGCGGGGCCAACGTCCTGACTTTC. Protein product: CATETGSGANVLTF. The chain employs TRBV10-3 and TRBJ2-6; 7 nucleotides line up with TRBD1. With V trimmed by 10 bases and J by 4 bases, 7 bases remained unmatched. The CDR3 has 14 residues. The germline gives CDR1 ENHRY, CDR2 SYGVKD.

This chain uses TRBV10-3 with TRBJ1-1, with unresolved D. The germline V and J ends were trimmed by 7 bases and 2 bases, with 8 bases remaining between them. CDR1 and CDR2 (germline): ENHRY, SYGVKD. There are 12 residues in the CDR3. The CDR3 DNA reads as TGTGCCATCACTACAGATAACACTGAAGCTTTCTTT. Its protein is CAITTDNTEAFF.

The chain joins TRBV6-5 to TRBJ1-2; weak D call: TRBD1 (5 bases). In germline, CDR1 is MNHEY, CDR2 SVGAGI. This CDR3 has 13 amino acids. Trimming removed 7 bases at V and 1 base at J, with 10 bases between. The CDR3 region is CASTQGDNYGYTF. Here the CDR3 DNA reads TGTGCCAGCACTCAAGGGGATAACTATGGCTACACCTTC.

This sequence joins TRBV7-2 and TRBJ1-1; D unclear. The germline gives CDR1 SGHTA, CDR2 FQGNSA. There are 15 residues in the CDR3. The V and J ends lost 2 bases and 5 bases respectively, with 15 bases between them. CDR3 protein: CASSLSSFGRTEAFF. The DNA for the CDR3 is TGTGCCAGCAGCTTATCTTCTTTTGGGAGGACTGAAGCTTTCTTT.

The rearrangement joins TRBV3-1 (or the pseudogene TRBV3-2) to TRBJ2-7; TRBD2 agrees at 8 bases. This CDR3 has 15 residues. V gave up 1 base and J gave up 3 bases; unmatched junction bases: 5. Germline-derived CDR1 and CDR2 are LGHDT and YNNKEL (reference sequence). The CDR3 sequence is CASSQGVSGVYEQYF. The DNA of the CDR3 is TGTGCCAGCAGCCAAGGGGTTAGCGGGGTCTACGAGCAGTACTTC.

This clone was found a few times. This chain uses TRBV5-1 with TRBJ1-3; possible D gene TRBD1, 5 bases. This CDR3 comprises 15 residues. Germline values: CDR1 SGHRS, CDR2 YFSETQ. The V gene lost 6 bases and the J gene lost 4 bases, with 17 bases spanning the gap. CDR3: CASTLGRGEGNTIYF. The DNA of the CDR3 is TGCGCCAGCACCCTTGGACGGGGGGAAGGAAACACCATATATTTT. The full variable domain, completed using reference TRBV5-1 and TRBJ1-3, is KAGVTQTPRYLIKTRGQQVTLSCSPISGHRSVSWYQQTPGQGLQFLFEYFSETQRNKGNFPGRFSGRQFSNSRSEMNVSTLELGDSALYLCASTLGRGEGNTIYFGEGSWLTVV.

The rearrangement links TRBV5-1 to TRBJ2-7, with D perhaps matching TRBD1 (6 bases). CDR1 is SGHRS, CDR2 YFSETQ, per germline. Trimming took 2 bases from V and 3 from J, leaving 12 bases between them. The CDR3 runs to 14 residues. Here the CDR3 reads CASSLGGTRYEQYF. In DNA form, the CDR3 reads TGCGCCAGCAGCTTAGGGGGAACCCGCTACGAGCAGTACTTC.

The V gene is TRBV7-3, the J gene TRBJ2-1; tentatively, D is TRBD1 (5 bases). The V gene lost 1 base and the J gene lost 5 bases, with 27 bases spanning the gap. Germline CDR1 and CDR2: SGHTA and FQGTGA. The CDR3 spans 20 residues. CDR3 amino acids: CASSLKWGFEPPHANNEQFF. The CDR3 nucleotides are TGTGCCAGCAGCTTAAAGTGGGGCTTCGAGCCCCCACACGCTAACAATGAGCAGTTCTTC.

The chain has TRBV20-1 and TRBJ1-1; TRBD1 aligns across 8 bases. Looked up from germline, CDR1 is DFQATT and CDR2 is SNEGSKA (reference sequence). This CDR3 spans 11 amino acids. The CDR3 is CRCGQGNEAFF. CDR3 coding DNA: TGCAGGTGTGGACAGGGAAATGAAGCTTTCTTT.

V and J are TRBV7-2 and TRBJ2-7; D is undetermined. The CDR3 covers 13 residues. Germline values: CDR1 SGHTA, CDR2 FQGNSA. V dropped 0 bases and J dropped 3 bases, with 6 bases sitting between them. The CDR3 reads CASSLASRYEQYF. Written as DNA, the CDR3 is TGTGCCAGCAGCTTAGCGAGCCGCTACGAGCAGTACTTC.

V usage is TRBV7-3 and J usage is TRBJ1-5, with D maybe TRBD1 (6 bases). The V end was cut by 3 bases, the J end by 6 bases, with 21 bases between. Germline CDR1 is SGHTA and CDR2 is FQGTGA. The CDR3 loop spans 17 amino acids. This CDR3 is CASSFGGARLGGQPQHF. The CDR3 DNA follows: TGTGCCAGCAGCTTCGGGGGGGCACGACTAGGCGGTCAGCCCCAGCATTTT.

This chain joins TRBV7-9 and TRBJ1-2; TRBD1 aligns across 9 bases. The CDR3 is 14 residues long. V was clipped by 1 base and J by 7 bases; unmatched bases: 4. Looked up from germline, CDR1 is SEHNR and CDR2 is FQNEAQ (reference sequence). In DNA, the CDR3 is TGTGCCAGCAGCTTAGGACAGGGGGTAGTTGGCTACACCTTC. This gives the protein CASSLGQGVVGYTF.

This clone was seen only a few times. Other DNA sequences in this specimen translate into the identical CDR3. The J gene is TRBJ1-5, the V gene TRBV12-3 or TRBV12-4; D may be TRBD1 (6 bases). The CDR3 has 11 residues. Trimming cost V 5 bases and J 7 bases, with 6 bases left between them. CDR3 sequence (DNA): TGTGCCAGCAGTCAGGGGCAGCCCCAGCATTTT. Its protein is CASSQGQPQHF.

Written as DNA, the CDR3 is TGTGCCGGACAGGGTGGGCATGGCTACACCTTC. This codes for CAGQGGHGYTF. The rearrangement links TRBV2 to TRBJ1-2, with TRBD1 matching 8 bases. The V gene's germline CDR1 is SNHLY and CDR2 FYNNEI. Germline trimming cut 11 bases from V and 6 bases from J; bases unmatched to any gene: 5. This CDR3 spans 11 amino acids. Complete variable domain (other parts from reference TRBV2 and TRBJ1-2): EPEVTQTPSHQVTQMGQEVILRCVPISNHLYFYWYRQILGQKVEFLVSFYNNEISEKSEIFDDQFSVERPDGSNFTLKIRSTKLEDSAMYFCAGQGGHGYTFGSGTRLTVV.

This chain links TRBV6-6 with TRBJ2-7, with TRBD1 identical over 10 bases. CDR1 and CDR2 (germline): MNHNY, SVGAGI (reference sequence). The CDR3 consists of 16 residues. The V and J ends lost 2 bases and 5 bases, in that order; junction bases with no gene match: 9. CDR3 amino acids: CASSYPSGTGVDEQYF. CDR3 nucleotides: TGTGCCAGCAGTTACCCAAGCGGGACAGGGGTGGACGAGCAGTACTTC.

This clone was seen only a few times. The rearrangement uses TRBV7-9 and TRBJ1-2, with TRBD1 identical over 8 bases. Germline lookup yields CDR1 SEHNR and CDR2 FQNEAQ (reference sequence). The ends lost 6 bases at V and 4 bases at J; junction bases unmatched: 4. The CDR3 loop spans 13 amino acids. CDR3 in DNA: TGTGCCAGCAGTTCTACAGGGGGCTATGGCTACACCTTC. The encoded protein is CASSSTGGYGYTF.

The V gene is TRBV6-5, the J gene TRBJ1-1; D is ambiguous. V gave up 5 bases and J gave up 1 base, with 8 bases separating them. In germline, CDR1 is MNHEY, CDR2 SVGAGI. CDR3 length: 13 amino acids. CDR3 amino acids: CASSPSKNTEAFF. CDR3 nucleotides: TGTGCCAGCAGTCCAAGCAAGAACACTGAAGCTTTCTTT.

This chain connects TRBV12-3 or TRBV12-4 to TRBJ1-3; D is unclear. The CDR3 spans 13 residues. The V and J ends lost 4 bases and 4 bases respectively, with 8 bases between them. The CDR3 loop reads CASSSEYGNTIYF. The CDR3 nucleotides are TGTGCCAGCAGTTCGGAGTACGGAAACACCATATATTTT.

The chain combines TRBV25-1 with TRBJ1-1; 7 bases align to TRBD1. Trimming removed 6 bases from V and 7 bases from J; junction bases left unmatched: 8. The length of the CDR3 is 13 residues. Per the germline V gene, CDR1 is MGHDK and CDR2 is SYGVNS. The CDR3 spells CASRQRDSSEAFF. The CDR3, as DNA: TGTGCCAGCAGACAAAGGGACAGCAGTGAAGCTTTCTTT.